The 28 T cell receptor beta chains given below trace back to one sample, sequenced in a study of cytomegalovirus exposure and HLA in healthy donors. The PCR made use of 60 Vbeta and 13 Jbeta primers. Some clones are missing from TCRdb's copy, which holds only in-frame ones; the method was immunoSEQ multiplex PCR. Here the sample spans about 190,000 clones, around nine tenths being singletons. The sequenced sample was PBMCs. The receptor set was obtained from a woman aged 30 to 39 in good health and CMV-seronegative.

This rearrangement joins TRBV5-1 to TRBJ1-1; D gene ambiguous. The ends were cut back, 4 bases at V and 3 bases at J, with 16 bases in the middle. From germline, CDR1 is SGHRS and CDR2 YFSETQ. The CDR3 runs to 15 residues. CDR3 residues: CASSPGRGQDTEAFF. The CDR3 DNA reads as TGCGCCAGCAGCCCTGGACGGGGTCAGGACACTGAAGCTTTCTTT.

The chain uses TRBV7-3 and TRBJ2-3; 10 positions match TRBD2. Germline CDR1 reads SGHTA; CDR2 reads FQGTGA. The CDR3 is made up of 17 amino acids. With V trimmed by 2 bases and J by 6 bases, 11 bases remained unmatched. CDR3 residues: CASSLYPGLADVDTQYF. The DNA for the CDR3 is TGTGCCAGCAGCTTATACCCCGGACTAGCGGATGTCGATACGCAGTATTTT.

This clone has a single count. The chain joins TRBV19 to TRBJ2-7; TRBD1 might be the D (5 bases). Trimming shortened V by 3 bases and J by 1 base, and 13 bases separated the two germline ends. Germline CDR1 LNHDA, CDR2 SQIVND (reference sequence). The CDR3 totals 15 residues. In nucleotides, the CDR3 is TGTGCCAGTAGTATTGGGGCAGGTCATTCCTACGAGCAGTACTTC. Encoded protein: CASSIGAGHSYEQYF.

This clone was picked up one time. This chain uses TRBV11-2 with TRBJ1-2; D possibly corresponds to TRBD1 (6 bases). Looked up from germline, CDR1 is SGHAT and CDR2 is FQNNGV. V lost 5 bases and J 0 bases, leaving 19 bases between the germline ends. CDR3 length equals 17 residues. The CDR3 spells CASSPIRGTPSNYGYTF. The CDR3 region has the DNA TGTGCCAGCAGCCCAATTAGGGGGACACCTTCTAACTATGGCTACACCTTC.

This clone has just one count. CDR3 DNA: TGTGCCAGCAGGAAGGGACAGCCTAACTATGGCTACACCTTC. This codes for CASRKGQPNYGYTF. The V and J genes are TRBV6-1 and TRBJ1-2, with 7 bases aligning to TRBD1. CDR1 and CDR2 (germline): MNHNS, SASEGT. Trimming removed 6 bases from V and 0 bases from J; junction bases left unmatched: 4. The CDR3 totals 14 residues.

The gene calls are TRBV5-1 and TRBJ2-2, with TRBD2 matching over 8 bases. Germline V gives CDR1 SGHRS, CDR2 YFSETQ. V was clipped by 4 bases and J by 1 base; unmatched bases: 3. The CDR3 has 15 residues. The CDR3 loop is CASSTSGGNTGELFF. The CDR3 region has the DNA TGCGCCAGCAGCACTAGCGGAGGGAACACCGGGGAGCTGTTTTTT.

The chain uses TRBV4-1 and TRBJ2-3, with 8 bases lining up with TRBD2. The CDR3 is 19 amino acids. The V gene end was trimmed by 6 bases and the J gene end by 0 bases; junction bases not matched to a gene: 17. In germline, CDR1 is MGHRA, CDR2 YSYEKL. CDR3 coding DNA: TGCGCCAGCAGTGTCCGTAATGCTCTAGCGGGCACTAGCACAGATACGCAGTATTTT. Translated, it gives CASSVRNALAGTSTDTQYF.

J is TRBJ2-7 and V is TRBV5-4; 7 bases are shared with TRBD2. Germline loops: CDR1 SGHNT, CDR2 YYREEE (reference sequence). The CDR3 contains 14 residues. The V segment lost 2 bases and the J segment 3 bases; nucleotides outside the gene matches: 5. CDR3 bases: TGTGCCAGCAGCTTTGGGGGAGGGCTCTACGAGCAGTACTTC. Residues: CASSFGGGLYEQYF.

This chain links TRBV4-1 with TRBJ2-1, with TRBD2 identical over 10 bases. Germline V gene sequence: CDR1 MGHRA, CDR2 YSYEKL. The CDR3 has 16 amino acids. V lost 5 bases, J lost 8 bases, and 12 bases stayed unmatched. As DNA, the CDR3 is TGCGCCAGCAGCGCCTACCCTAGCGGGAGTTTCGATGAGCAGTTCTTC. Translating gives CASSAYPSGSFDEQFF.

V gene TRBV7-8 combines with J gene TRBJ2-7, with TRBD2 identical over 11 bases. CDR1 and CDR2 from the germline V gene are SGHVS and FQNEAQ. V lost 3 bases to trimming and J lost 0 bases; unmatched junction nucleotides: 7. This CDR3 is 17 amino acids long. The CDR3 DNA reads as TGTGCCAGCAGCTTCGGGACTAGCGGAGGGAGCTCCTACGAGCAGTACTTC. Its translation: CASSFGTSGGSSYEQYF.

The rearrangement joins TRBV5-5 to TRBJ1-5, with 7 bases identical to TRBD1. This CDR3 is 13 amino acids long. V lost 5 bases, J lost 4 bases, and 3 bases stayed unmatched. The germline CDR1 and CDR2 sequences are SGHKS and YYEKEE (reference sequence). The CDR3 spells CASSRTGNQPQHF. The CDR3 DNA reads TGTGCCAGCAGTCGGACAGGTAATCAGCCCCAGCATTTT.

In this sample, this clone turned up once. The rearrangement links TRBV28 to TRBJ2-5, with 8 bases identical to TRBD2. The CDR3 extends over 13 amino acids. The J segment lost 5 bases and the V segment lost 6 bases, leaving 5 bases of the junction unmatched. The germline CDR1 and CDR2 sequences are MDHEN and SYDVKM. This chain's CDR3 is CASSLSGGETQYF. DNA of the CDR3: TGTGCCAGCAGCCTTTCGGGAGGGGAGACCCAGTACTTC. Filled out from reference TRBV28 and TRBJ2-5, the complete variable domain reads DVKVTQSSRYLVKRTGEKVFLECVQDMDHENMFWYRQDPGLGLRLIYFSYDVKMKEKGDIPEGYSVSREKKERFSLILESASTNQTSMYLCASSLSGGETQYFGPGTRLLVL.

J is TRBJ2-7 and V is TRBV5-6; perhaps TRBD1 as D (5 bases). CDR1 and CDR2 (germline): SGHDT, YYEEEE. The CDR3 totals 14 residues. Trimming cost V 4 bases and J 6 bases, with 17 bases left between them. The CDR3 region is CASSQRQTFTEQYF. CDR3 DNA sequence: TGTGCCAGCAGCCAAAGACAGACCTTCACCGAGCAGTACTTC.

This sequence joins TRBV4-1 and TRBJ2-7, with TRBD2 matching 13 bases. The V gene end was trimmed by 2 bases and the J gene end by 4 bases; junction bases not matched to a gene: 8. The CDR3 consists of 17 residues. The germline CDR1 and CDR2 sequences are MGHRA and YSYEKL. CDR3 amino acids: CASSQPATTSGRYEQYF. As DNA, the CDR3 is TGCGCCAGCAGCCAACCCGCGACGACTAGCGGGAGGTACGAGCAGTACTTC.

The V gene is TRBV18, the J gene TRBJ2-2; unclear D gene. Trimming took off 2 bases at V and 6 bases at J, with 16 bases between the two ends. The CDR3 consists of 16 residues. Germline CDR1 reads KGHSH; CDR2 reads LQKENI. The CDR3 here is CASSPSHLPPAGELFF. In DNA, the CDR3 is TGTGCCAGCTCACCATCCCATCTACCCCCCGCCGGGGAGCTGTTTTTT.

The chain is built from TRBV28 and TRBJ1-1, with D possibly TRBD1 on 5 matching bases. V lost 10 bases and J lost 0, with 21 bases in between. The CDR3 consists of 16 residues. Germline V lookup: CDR1 MDHEN, CDR2 SYDVKM. The CDR3: CAKGRKGSPMNTEAFF. CDR3 sequence (DNA): TGTGCCAAAGGGAGGAAGGGGAGCCCCATGAACACTGAAGCTTTCTTT.

This chain links TRBV2 with TRBJ2-7; possibly TRBD1 for D (5 bases). V was shortened by 3 bases and J by 5 bases, with 11 bases between the two germline ends. Germline lookup yields CDR1 SNHLY and CDR2 FYNNEI. This CDR3 contains 13 residues. The chain's CDR3 is CASSEDKWNEQYF. CDR3 nucleotide sequence: TGTGCCAGCAGTGAGGACAAGTGGAACGAGCAGTACTTC.

This chain uses TRBV5-8 with TRBJ2-2, with 11 bases identical to TRBD2. The CDR3 totals 14 residues. V lost 6 bases to trimming and J lost 7 bases; unmatched junction nucleotides: 5. Germline CDR1 is SGHTS and CDR2 is YDEGEE. The CDR3 region has the DNA TGTGCCAGCACCAGACTAGCGGGGATCGGGGAGCTGTTTTTT. It yields the protein CASTRLAGIGELFF.

In this sample, this clone turned up once. J is TRBJ1-1 and V is TRBV5-1, with unresolved D. The CDR3 covers 13 residues. The V and J ends lost 2 bases and 1 base respectively, with 6 bases between them. Germline V lookup: CDR1 SGHRS, CDR2 YFSETQ. The CDR3 sequence: CASSFLSNTEAFF. CDR3 coding DNA: TGCGCCAGCAGCTTCCTCTCGAACACTGAAGCTTTCTTT.

The rearrangement uses TRBV7-2 and TRBJ2-3, with TRBD2 identical over 12 bases. Germline CDR1 is SGHTA and CDR2 is FQGNSA. The CDR3 is 16 amino acids. V lost 3 bases to trimming and J lost 1 base; unmatched junction nucleotides: 2. CDR3 residues: CASSFRLAGGTDTQYF. CDR3 in DNA: TGTGCCAGCAGCTTCAGACTAGCGGGAGGCACAGATACGCAGTATTTT. The variable domain in full, completed from reference TRBV7-2 and TRBJ2-3, reads GAGVSQSPSNKVTEKGKDVELRCDPISGHTALYWYRQSLGQGLEFLIYFQGNSAPDKSGLPSDRFSAERTGGSVSTLTIQRTQQEDSAVYLCASSFRLAGGTDTQYFGPGTRLTVL.

The V gene is TRBV15, the J gene TRBJ2-1, with 12 bases matching TRBD2. The trim removed 2 bases at V and 4 bases at J, leaving 3 bases unmatched. CDR3 size: 16 residues. Germline V gene sequence: CDR1 LNHNV, CDR2 YYDKDF (reference sequence). In DNA, the CDR3 is TGTGCCACCAGCAGAAACCTAGCGGGAGGGTACAATGAGCAGTTCTTC. Protein product: CATSRNLAGGYNEQFF.

The chain uses TRBV7-6 and TRBJ2-5; 7 positions match TRBD2. Unmatched junction bases numbered 11, after V lost 1 base and J lost 6 bases. Germline CDR1 is SGHVS and CDR2 is FNYEAQ. This CDR3 has 16 residues. The CDR3: CASSLGSGTPLQTQYF. CDR3 nucleotide sequence: TGTGCCAGCAGCTTAGGGAGCGGGACTCCACTTCAGACCCAGTACTTC.

The chain has TRBV5-1 and TRBJ2-5, with 11 bases that match TRBD2. Germline V gene lookup returns CDR1 SGHRS and CDR2 YFSETQ. Trimming removed 0 bases from V and 5 bases from J; junction bases left unmatched: 9. CDR3 length equals 17 residues. The CDR3 DNA is TGCGCCAGCAGCTTGGTTTTCCTAGCGGGAGGAAAGGAGACCCAGTACTTC. This encodes CASSLVFLAGGKETQYF. Full variable domain (remainder filled in from reference TRBV5-1 and TRBJ2-5): KAGVTQTPRYLIKTRGQQVTLSCSPISGHRSVSWYQQTPGQGLQFLFEYFSETQRNKGNFPGRFSGRQFSNSRSEMNVSTLELGDSALYLCASSLVFLAGGKETQYFGPGTRLLVL.

The chain recombines TRBV23-1 with TRBJ2-2; D may be TRBD1 (6 bases). TRBV23-1 is noted as an ORF with a role that remains uncertain. The CDR3 covers 18 residues. The V and J ends lost 4 bases and 9 bases respectively, with 27 bases between them. The CDR3 reads CASSLFCSAGVPYRELFF. The CDR3 DNA sequence: TGCGCCAGCAGTCTGTTCTGTTCGGCAGGGGTCCCCTATCGGGAGCTGTTTTTT.

V and J are TRBV2 and TRBJ1-2; D may be TRBD1 (6 bases). The V end was cut by 6 bases, the J end by 4 bases, with 9 bases between. This CDR3 has 12 residues. Germline V gene data show CDR1 as SNHLY and CDR2 as FYNNEI. Here the CDR3 reads CASRGASYGYTF. The CDR3 DNA sequence: TGTGCCAGCAGGGGGGCCTCCTATGGCTACACCTTC.

The V call is TRBV11-1, the J call TRBJ2-1; TRBD2 aligns across 9 bases. This CDR3 has 15 residues. V dropped 3 bases and J dropped 5; count of bases not matched to a gene: 5. Germline V gene data show CDR1 as SGHAT and CDR2 as FQDESV (reference sequence). The CDR3 DNA reads as TGTGCCAGCAGCTTCGCGGGGGGGCGCGACAATGAGCAGTTCTTC. Protein: CASSFAGGRDNEQFF.

A note on this clone: One end of the junction does not line up with germline, which may come from a read error. This sequence joins TRBV7-7 and TRBJ2-5; 10 bases map to TRBD2. The CDR3 runs 17 residues. The V gene's germline CDR1 is SSHAT and CDR2 FNYEAQ (reference sequence). The CDR3 sequence: CASSLARASGGVETQYF. The CDR3 DNA sequence: TGTGCTAGCAGCTTAGCGCGGGCTAGCGGGGGAGTTGAGACCCAGTACTTC.

The gene calls are TRBV7-6 and TRBJ2-1; possible D gene TRBD1, 6 bases. This CDR3 is built from 12 residues. Germline assignment: CDR1 SGHVS and CDR2 FNYEAQ. V lost 5 bases and J 10 bases, leaving 12 bases between the germline ends. The CDR3 reads CASSLTGTEQFF. The CDR3 DNA sequence: TGTGCCAGCAGCCTAACCGGGACAGAGCAGTTCTTC. Full variable domain (missing parts from reference TRBV7-6 and TRBJ2-1): GAGVSQSPRYKVTKRGQDVALRCDPISGHVSLYWYRQALGQGPEFLTYFNYEAQQDKSGLPNDRFSAERPEGSISTLTIQRTEQRDSAMYRCASSLTGTEQFFGPGTRLTVL.